This T cell receptor beta chain came from a study of regulatory T cells in long-lasting Graves disease. For the study at large: Under 3 months of antithyroid drugs had been taken by newly diagnosed Graves' patients.

In building TCR beta libraries, iRepertoire HTBI primers were used together with Arm-PCR of CDR3 regions. Per the original methods: Across the samples, identification revealed 55 to 80 TRBV and more than twelve TRBJ segments. One entry per CDR3 protein results from TCRdb running MiXCR on the multiplex PCR reads. In this record, the V and J calls reflect TCRdb's handling and not the investigators' own analysis. The sample has approximately 460,000 distinct CDR3 sequences, 16% seen once. As for time point: newly diagnosed GD, antithyroid drugs for less than 3 months. RNA extracted from PBMCs served as the sequencing template. Per the germline V gene, CDR1 is MNHEY and CDR2 is SVGEGT. Trimming removed 8 bases from V and 1 base from J, with 6 bases in between. The CDR3 is made up of 12 amino acids. This clonotype was seen ten or more times. The same data also went into a second study, on T cells in Graves' hyperthyroidism and ophthalmopathy. That study adds: The primer set for the first-round RT-PCR of the TCR CDR3 was HTBI.

The receptor was derived from a woman in her twenties or thirties with Graves disease. This chain connects TRBV6-2 or TRBV6-3 to TRBJ2-1; D is unclear. The starting material was peripheral blood mononuclear cells (PBMCs), obtained at new diagnosis, from a patient treated with antithyroid drugs. The CDR3 DNA reads TGTGCCAGCGAAGGTTCCTACAATGAGCAGTTCTTC. This translates into CASEGSYNEQFF.